Listed here are 30 T cell receptor beta chains from one sample, sequenced in a study of graft-versus-host responses after intestinal transplantation. The table came from immunoSEQ multiplex PCR; TCRdb's copy has only in-frame clones and leaves some out. The sample has around 100,000 clones, 85% to 95% seen once. No antigen has been identified for these receptors. The sequences come from unstimulated CD8+ T cells sorted from spleen or lymph node cells, collected before transplant. These receptors all stem from a human donor who was the organ donor for an intestinal transplant.

This clone appeared a single time. The gene calls are TRBV2 and TRBJ2-7; D may be TRBD1 or TRBD2 (5 bases each). CDR1 is SNHLY, CDR2 FYNNEI, per germline. Trimming removed 7 bases at V and 3 bases at J, with 10 bases between. This CDR3 has 12 amino acids. The CDR3 spells CASTPGRYEQYF. In nucleotides, the CDR3 is TGTGCCAGCACCCCGGGACGCTACGAGCAGTACTTC. Full variable domain (outside the CDR3, taken from reference TRBV2 and TRBJ2-7): EPEVTQTPSHQVTQMGQEVILRCVPISNHLYFYWYRQILGQKVEFLVSFYNNEISEKSEIFDDQFSVERPDGSNFTLKIRSTKLEDSAMYFCASTPGRYEQYFGPGTRLTVT.

The chain carries TRBV25-1 and TRBJ2-7, with unresolved D. The CDR3 has 11 residues. Trimming took 5 bases from V and 3 from J, leaving 5 bases between them. Germline assignment: CDR1 MGHDK and CDR2 SYGVNS. The CDR3 spells CASSLLYEQYF. In DNA form, the CDR3 reads TGTGCCAGCAGTCTCCTCTACGAGCAGTACTTC.

The CDR3 coding sequence is TGTGCCAGCAGCCGACGGGGGGCTGGAGAGACCCAGTACTTC. The encoded protein is CASSRRGAGETQYF. The gene calls are TRBV14 and TRBJ2-5; TRBD2 is a possible D gene (7 bases). Per germline, CDR1 SGHDN and CDR2 FVKESK. V was pared by 4 bases and J by 4 bases, with 13 bases between. There are 14 residues in the CDR3. The full variable domain, completed using reference TRBV14 and TRBJ2-5, is EAGVTQFPSHSVIEKGQTVTLRCDPISGHDNLYWYRRVMGKEIKFLLHFVKESKQDESGMPNNRFLAERTGGTYSTLKVQPAELEDSGVYFCASSRRGAGETQYFGPGTRLLVL.

This chain joins TRBV28 and TRBJ1-4; a weak D match, TRBD1 (6 bases). The ends were cut back, 4 bases at V and 2 bases at J, with 14 bases in the middle. Germline loops: CDR1 MDHEN, CDR2 SYDVKM. The CDR3 extends over 16 amino acids. CDR3 sequence reads: CASSSRHRVTNEKLFF. The CDR3 DNA is TGTGCCAGCAGTTCACGTCACAGGGTCACTAATGAAAAACTGTTTTTT.

J is TRBJ2-3 and V is TRBV5-1, with TRBD2 identical over 15 bases. Germline trimming cut 4 bases from V and 3 bases from J; bases unmatched to any gene: 3. In germline, CDR1 is SGHRS, CDR2 YFSETQ. This CDR3 contains 16 residues. CDR3: CASSPGLAGGTDTQYF. The CDR3 DNA is TGCGCCAGCAGCCCTGGACTAGCGGGAGGGACAGATACGCAGTATTTT.

This CDR3 is CASRPIRASDSYEQYF. CDR3 nucleotides: TGTGCCAGTAGACCCATTCGGGCTAGCGACTCCTACGAGCAGTACTTC. J is TRBJ2-7 and V is TRBV19, with D maybe TRBD2 (6 bases). V was clipped by 6 bases and J by 0 bases, with 18 bases between them. Germline values: CDR1 LNHDA, CDR2 SQIVND (reference sequence). This CDR3 has 16 residues.

The CDR3 here is CASSLDSSYEQYF. Written as DNA, the CDR3 is TGTGCCAGCAGTTTGGACAGCTCCTACGAGCAGTACTTC. The chain recombines TRBV27 with TRBJ2-7; D may be TRBD1 (6 bases). Per the germline V gene, CDR1 is MNHEY and CDR2 is SMNVEV (reference sequence). V was shortened by 3 bases and J by 0 bases, with 6 bases between the two germline ends. The CDR3 is made up of 13 amino acids.

The rearrangement uses TRBV4-1 and TRBJ1-1, with a possible D match to TRBD1 (5 bases). The germline CDR1 and CDR2 sequences are MGHRA and YSYEKL. Trimming stripped 2 bases from V and 2 bases from J, with 12 bases between. CDR3 length equals 15 residues. The CDR3 region is CASSQREGVNTEAFF. The CDR3 DNA sequence: TGCGCCAGCAGCCAACGTGAAGGGGTCAACACTGAAGCTTTCTTT.

This chain uses TRBV9 with TRBJ2-1; D remains ambiguous. Trimming cost V 3 bases and J 10 bases, with 17 bases left between them. The germline V gene has CDR1 SGDLS and CDR2 YYNGEE. This CDR3 comprises 14 residues. CDR3 region: CASSGRPGPREQFF. CDR3 DNA: TGTGCCAGCAGCGGACGACCGGGCCCCAGGGAGCAGTTCTTC.

The chain has TRBV30 and TRBJ1-1; the D gene is possibly TRBD1 (6 bases). The CDR3 covers 16 residues. Germline CDR1 is GTSNPN and CDR2 is SVGIG (reference sequence). The germline V and J ends were trimmed by 2 bases and 4 bases, with 20 bases remaining between them. The CDR3 sequence is CAWSPGEGMAGTEAFF. The CDR3 coding sequence is TGTGCCTGGAGTCCAGGGGAGGGGATGGCGGGCACTGAAGCTTTCTTT.

V gene TRBV4-1 combines with J gene TRBJ1-1, with a possible D match to TRBD1 (5 bases). V lost 4 bases and J 0 bases, leaving 6 bases between the germline ends. The CDR3 has 13 amino acids. Germline CDR1 reads MGHRA; CDR2 reads YSYEKL. The chain's CDR3 is CASSLGLNTEAFF. The CDR3 nucleotides read TGCGCCAGCAGCCTGGGACTGAACACTGAAGCTTTCTTT.

The genes are TRBV30 and TRBJ1-2, with 7 bases identical to TRBD1. Germline CDR1 and CDR2: GTSNPN and SVGIG (reference sequence). Trimming at V came to 8 bases and at J to 1 base, leaving 13 bases not matched to a gene. The CDR3 extends over 15 amino acids. CDR3 coding DNA: TGTGCCCGGGGGGTACAGGGGCGATTTAACTATGGCTACACCTTC. Its protein product is CARGVQGRFNYGYTF.

This clone was seen a single time. The same CDR3 arises from other DNA sequences in this sample as well. The V and J genes are TRBV5-1 and TRBJ2-1; D is unclear. CDR3 length: 16 residues. The ends were cut back, 0 bases at V and 0 bases at J, with 10 bases in the middle. The germline V gene encodes CDR1 SGHRS and CDR2 YFSETQ. The CDR3, as DNA: TGCGCCAGCAGCTTGGGGGCCCTTAGCTCCTACAATGAGCAGTTCTTC. The encoded protein is CASSLGALSSYNEQFF.

V is TRBV7-8 and J is TRBJ1-6, with 8 bases matching TRBD1. Germline loops: CDR1 SGHVS, CDR2 FQNEAQ. The CDR3 has 14 amino acids. The ends lost 5 bases at V and 10 bases at J; junction bases unmatched: 7. The CDR3 spells CASSPRGLGSPLHF. The DNA for the CDR3 is TGTGCCAGCAGCCCCAGGGGGCTTGGATCACCCCTCCACTTT.

As to this clone: This CDR3 is also generated by other DNA sequences in the sample. The chain joins TRBV7-9 to TRBJ2-1; D is unclear. This CDR3 has 12 residues. CDR1 is SEHNR, CDR2 FQNEAQ, per germline (reference sequence). Trimming took 5 bases from V and 2 from J, leaving 4 bases between them. The CDR3, as DNA: TGTGCCAGCAGCCCGACCTACAATGAGCAGTTCTTC. It encodes CASSPTYNEQFF.

The gene calls are TRBV9 and TRBJ1-1; no clear D. Trimming pared 0 bases from V and 6 bases from J, leaving 21 bases between. Germline CDR1 reads SGDLS; CDR2 reads YYNGEE. CDR3 length equals 17 residues. The CDR3 sequence is CASSVEGFPGLGAEAFF. The CDR3 DNA reads as TGTGCCAGCAGCGTAGAAGGTTTTCCAGGATTGGGCGCTGAAGCTTTCTTT.

The chain joins TRBV6-5 to TRBJ1-1; TRBD1 aligns across 8 bases. CDR1 is MNHEY and CDR2 is SVGAGI in the germline V gene. Germline trimming cut 7 bases from V and 4 bases from J; bases unmatched to any gene: 5. This CDR3 is 13 amino acids long. CDR3 amino acids: CASTVGQGTEAFF. The CDR3, as DNA: TGTGCCAGCACCGTCGGACAGGGCACTGAAGCTTTCTTT.

The rearrangement joins TRBV7-2 to TRBJ2-1; TRBD2 matches 12 bases. The CDR3 is 16 residues long. V dropped 9 bases and J dropped 2; count of bases not matched to a gene: 8. The germline V gene has CDR1 SGHTA and CDR2 FQGNSA. This CDR3 is CARGTSGPGAYNEQFF. CDR3 nucleotides: TGTGCCAGGGGGACTAGCGGGCCGGGCGCCTACAATGAGCAGTTCTTC.

V and J are TRBV4-3 and TRBJ2-7; tentative D call: TRBD2 (6 bases). Per the germline V gene, CDR1 is LGHNA and CDR2 is YSLEER. The CDR3 covers 16 residues. Trimming pared 0 bases from V and 3 bases from J, leaving 15 bases between. The CDR3 spells CASSQDRVADIYEQYF. DNA of the CDR3: TGCGCCAGCAGCCAAGATCGAGTAGCGGATATCTACGAGCAGTACTTC.

V is TRBV2 and J is TRBJ2-5; no clear D. The closer fit of TRBJ2-7 to the DNA end suggests the J call may be wrong. The CDR3 extends over 12 amino acids. Germline CDR1 SNHLY, CDR2 FYNNEI. This chain's CDR3 is CASSEGTYEQYF. DNA of the CDR3: TGTGCCAGCAGTGAAGGGACCTACGAGCAGTACTTC.

This clone occurred once. This chain links TRBV28 with TRBJ1-4, with 8 bases fitting TRBD1. The germline V gene encodes CDR1 MDHEN and CDR2 SYDVKM. Losses at the gene ends were 5 bases for V and 8 bases for J; bases not matched to a gene: 10. There are 15 residues in the CDR3. The CDR3 DNA follows: TGTGCCAGCAGTCCCCACCGACAGGGGAGGGAAAAACTGTTTTTT. It is translated as CASSPHRQGREKLFF.

There are a few counts of this clone. The V gene is TRBV13, the J gene TRBJ2-1; 10 nucleotides agree with TRBD1. The V gene's germline CDR1 is PRHDT and CDR2 FYEKMQ (reference sequence). Trimming cost V 5 bases and J 2 bases; bases outside gene matches: 6. The CDR3 sequence is 16 residues long. The CDR3 protein is CASSTRTGGPYNEQFF. As DNA, the CDR3 is TGTGCCAGCAGCACGCGGACAGGGGGACCCTACAATGAGCAGTTCTTC.

V usage is TRBV21-1 and J usage is TRBJ2-6; the table's TRBD1 call for D was not verified on the DNA. TRBV21-1 represents a pseudogene. The CDR3 length is 21 residues. The CDR3 sequence is CASSFIYPGTSSEPGANVLTF. For the CDR3, the DNA is TGTGCCAGCAGCTTTATATACCCAGGGACAAGCTCTGAGCCTGGGGCCAACGTCCTGACTTTC.

This chain uses TRBV7-9 with TRBJ2-7; 7 bases align to TRBD1. The germline V gene has CDR1 SEHNR and CDR2 FQNEAQ (reference sequence). The ends lost 1 base at V and 0 bases at J; junction bases unmatched: 6. The CDR3 length is 16 residues. The CDR3 coding sequence is TGTGCCAGCAGCTTAGAGTGGGGGACAGACTCCTACGAGCAGTACTTC. Encoded protein: CASSLEWGTDSYEQYF.

This clone has only one observation. The chain uses TRBV23-1 and TRBJ2-2; D gene ambiguous. TRBV23-1 is an open reading frame, and its role is uncertain. The CDR3 covers 17 residues. V was clipped by 0 bases and J by 2 bases, with 13 bases between them. CDR3 amino acids: CASSQSPQAKNTGELFF. The DNA of the CDR3 is TGCGCCAGCAGTCAATCGCCCCAGGCGAAAAACACCGGGGAGCTGTTTTTT.

In DNA form, the CDR3 reads TGTGCCAGCAGCTTATATAGGGCCACAGATACGCAGTATTTT. This codes for CASSLYRATDTQYF. The chain combines TRBV7-2 with TRBJ2-3; D call uncertain. The V gene lost 2 bases and the J gene lost 2 bases, with 8 bases spanning the gap. The CDR3 contains 14 residues. Germline CDR1 SGHTA, CDR2 FQGNSA. The variable domain in full, with the rest retrieved from reference TRBV7-2 and TRBJ2-3, is GAGVSQSPSNKVTEKGKDVELRCDPISGHTALYWYRQSLGQGLEFLIYFQGNSAPDKSGLPSDRFSAERTGGSVSTLTIQRTQQEDSAVYLCASSLYRATDTQYFGPGTRLTVL.

The genes are TRBV4-3 and TRBJ2-5; no clear D gene. Per germline, CDR1 LGHNA and CDR2 YSLEER. The V gene lost 1 base and the J gene lost 1 base, with 4 bases spanning the gap. This CDR3 comprises 13 residues. CDR3 nucleotides: TGCGCCAGCAGCCAAGCGGTCCAAGAGACCCAGTACTTC. Protein sequence: CASSQAVQETQYF.

V gene TRBV7-6 combines with J gene TRBJ2-7; D might be TRBD2 (7 bases). The CDR3 is 15 amino acids. Germline-derived CDR1 and CDR2 are SGHVS and FNYEAQ. The V end lost 4 bases, the J end lost 3 bases, and 16 bases lay between the germline ends. CDR3 bases: TGTGCCAGCAGCTCTCCCCCGGGGGGCGTCTACGAGCAGTACTTC. This translates into CASSSPPGGVYEQYF.

The chain carries TRBV27 and TRBJ1-2; weak D call: TRBD1 (6 bases). CDR3 length: 13 amino acids. CDR1 and CDR2 (germline): MNHEY, SMNVEV (reference sequence). V lost 3 bases and J 8 bases, leaving 13 bases between the germline ends. In DNA form, the CDR3 reads TGTGCCAGCAGTTTTGGCGGGGGCCTCGGCTACACCTTC. The encoded protein is CASSFGGGLGYTF.

This chain joins TRBV4-1 and TRBJ1-6; 8 positions agree with TRBD1. The CDR3 length is 19 residues. The V gene's germline CDR1 is MGHRA and CDR2 YSYEKL. J was trimmed by 5 bases and V by 1 base; bases with no gene match: 13. Here the CDR3 DNA reads TGCGCCAGCAGCCAAGCCGGCGTGTCAGGGGGCACTAATAATTCACCCCTCCACTTT. Protein sequence: CASSQAGVSGGTNNSPLHF.